The 4 T cell receptor beta chains presented below share a single source sample, sequenced in a study of T cell changes during pregnancy in multiple sclerosis. The assay was immunoSEQ multiplex PCR, and TCRdb's table has in-frame clones only and misses some. The top ten clones hold roughly 2.6% of a sample with some 81,000 clones, under 95% of them seen once. The sequences come from peripheral blood, collected after pregnancy. The receptors were gathered from a female donor in good health, enrolled as a control in a pregnancy study.

V and J are TRBV30 and TRBJ1-2; D is undetermined. Germline lookup yields CDR1 GTSNPN and CDR2 SVGIG (reference sequence). The CDR3 is 13 residues long. V shed 2 bases and J shed 8 bases, with 15 bases lying between them. The CDR3: CAWSLRGLGGYTF. In DNA, the CDR3 is TGTGCCTGGAGTCTCCGCGGGCTGGGAGGCTACACCTTC.

The chain has TRBV2 and TRBJ2-4; possible D gene TRBD1, 5 bases. V shed 7 bases and J shed 3 bases, with 16 bases lying between them. CDR3 size: 15 residues. The V gene's germline CDR1 is SNHLY and CDR2 FYNNEI. DNA of the CDR3: TGTGCCAGCAAAGGACAAACGCAAGGCAAAAACATTCAGTACTTC. Translation: CASKGQTQGKNIQYF.

The V and J genes are TRBV2 and TRBJ1-6; D is perhaps TRBD1 (5 bases). Per germline, CDR1 SNHLY and CDR2 FYNNEI. V was trimmed by 3 bases and J by 8 bases, leaving 20 bases between them. The CDR3 contains 17 residues. The CDR3 DNA sequence: TGTGCCAGCAGTGACATAGTGGGGCATAGGTCGGATTCACCCCTCCACTTT. As protein: CASSDIVGHRSDSPLHF.

CDR3 residues: CASSIKGEAFF. The CDR3, as DNA: TGTGCCAGTAGCATCAAGGGGGAAGCTTTCTTT. The chain combines TRBV19 with TRBJ1-1; weak D call: TRBD1 (5 bases). Germline V gene sequence: CDR1 LNHDA, CDR2 SQIVND (reference sequence). V lost 6 bases to trimming and J lost 8 bases, with 10 bases between them. This CDR3 is 11 amino acids long.